The clone carrying this TCR beta chain turned up a few times. A second about 6 to 12 cycle PCR used barcoded and J-beta primers. TCRdb used MiXCR to reprocess the 5' RACE reads, holding one entry per CDR3 protein. The sample includes about 780,000 distinct CDR3 sequences, around 24% of them seen just once. V was clipped by 5 bases and J by 8 bases; unmatched bases: 8. The germline CDR1 and CDR2 sequences are SGHRS and YFSETQ. The CDR3 loop spans 15 amino acids. These data come from a study of blood T cells in healthy people across ages. This same sample was also taken into another study, of T cells of mothers and their children.

The rearrangement joins TRBV5-1 to TRBJ2-1; 12 bases align to TRBD2. The sample taken for sequencing was blood. The source is a boy between 10 and 17 years old in good health. The CDR3 DNA reads TGCGCCAGCAGACGGGGGACTAGCGGGCACTATGAGCAGTTCTTC. This sequence encodes CASRRGTSGHYEQFF. Using reference TRBV5-1 and TRBJ2-1 for the parts outside the CDR3, the full variable domain is KAGVTQTPRYLIKTRGQQVTLSCSPISGHRSVSWYQQTPGQGLQFLFEYFSETQRNKGNFPGRFSGRQFSNSRSEMNVSTLELGDSALYLCASRRGTSGHYEQFFGPGTRLTVL.